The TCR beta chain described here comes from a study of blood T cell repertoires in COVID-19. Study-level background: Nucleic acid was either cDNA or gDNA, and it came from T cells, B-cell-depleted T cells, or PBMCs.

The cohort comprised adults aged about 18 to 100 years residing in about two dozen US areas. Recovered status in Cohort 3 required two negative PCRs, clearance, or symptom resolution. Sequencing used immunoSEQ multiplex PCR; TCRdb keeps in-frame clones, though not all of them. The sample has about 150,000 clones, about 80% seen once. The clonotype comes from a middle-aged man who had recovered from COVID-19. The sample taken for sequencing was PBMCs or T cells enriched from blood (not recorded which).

This chain's CDR3 is CASSLGPGIENIQYF. The CDR3 bases are TGTGCCAGCAGCTTAGGGCCGGGAATAGAAAACATTCAGTACTTC. The gene calls are TRBV11-1 and TRBJ2-4; D perhaps matches TRBD2 (5 bases). Germline values: CDR1 SGHAT, CDR2 FQDESV (reference sequence). The germline V and J ends were trimmed by 1 base and 5 bases, with 12 bases remaining between them. CDR3 length: 15 amino acids.